The 30 T cell receptor beta chains reported below all come from one sample, sequenced in a study of blood T cells in healthy people across ages. With a J-beta primer mix and a sample-barcoded 5' primer, a second PCR ran about 7 to 11 cycles. TCRdb processed the 5' RACE reads anew with MiXCR; each CDR3 protein has one entry. The sample holds about 640,000 distinct CDR3 sequences, about 30% seen once. The sequenced sample was blood. These receptors all stem from a woman of 80 years or more in good health.

This clonotype was recorded a few times. The rearrangement joins TRBV4-2 to TRBJ1-5; unclear D gene. CDR1 and CDR2 from the germline V gene are LGHNA and YNFKEQ. The V end was cut by 0 bases, the J end by 4 bases, with 13 bases between. The CDR3 is 16 residues long. DNA of the CDR3: TGTGCCAGCAGCCAAGAGTCGACGCGGGGTAATCAGCCCCAGCATTTT. Protein: CASSQESTRGNQPQHF.

This clonotype was observed at least ten times. The chain recombines TRBV6-2 or TRBV6-3 with TRBJ1-5, with 8 bases lining up with TRBD1. The CDR3 runs to 15 residues. Germline V gene sequence: CDR1 MNHEY, CDR2 SVGEGT. V gave up 4 bases and J gave up 4 bases; unmatched junction bases: 6. DNA for the CDR3: TGTGCCAGCAGTTTCACAGGGGGACGGAATCAGCCCCAGCATTTT. Translated, it gives CASSFTGGRNQPQHF.

About this clonotype: This clone may be a read error of a much larger clone one base away. The chain has TRBV6-5 and TRBJ2-3; TRBD1 might be the D (5 bases). This CDR3 is built from 19 residues. Germline-derived CDR1 and CDR2 are MNHEY and SVGAGI. Trimming left V 2 bases short and J 0 bases short, with 21 bases between. CDR3 amino acids: CASSYTLPQTAASTDTQYF. Here the CDR3 DNA reads TGTGCCAGCAGTTACACTCTACCCCAGACAGCCGCTAGCACAGATACGCAGTATTTT.

This clonotype was counted ten times or more. This chain links TRBV20-1 with TRBJ2-7; D gene uncertain. V lost 6 bases and J 1 base, leaving 10 bases between the germline ends. In germline, CDR1 is DFQATT, CDR2 SNEGSKA (reference sequence). The CDR3 has 12 residues. The CDR3 DNA sequence: TGCAGTGCCGTAAGGGAATCCTACGAGCAGTACTTC. This encodes CSAVRESYEQYF.

Many counts were recorded for this clonotype. The chain couples TRBV10-3 to TRBJ2-1; 13 nucleotides line up with TRBD2. With 2 bases clipped from V and 9 bases from J, the junction kept 4 bases outside the gene matches. The germline V gene has CDR1 ENHRY and CDR2 SYGVKD. CDR3 size: 15 residues. CDR3 DNA: TGTGCCATCAGTGAGACTAGCGGGGGGGCAGGTGAGCAGTTCTTC. It codes for CAISETSGGAGEQFF.

In this sample, this clonotype turned up a few times. The V and J genes are TRBV30 and TRBJ1-4; D not certain. CDR3 size: 12 residues. V lost 6 bases, J lost 7 bases, and 12 bases lay in between. Per the germline V gene, CDR1 is GTSNPN and CDR2 is SVGIG (reference sequence). CDR3 nucleotide sequence: TGTGCCTGTGAGGTTGATAGTGAAAAACTGTTTTTT. Its protein product is CACEVDSEKLFF.

This clonotype was seen only a few times. V and J are TRBV20-1 and TRBJ1-5; 10 positions match TRBD1. Germline V gene data show CDR1 as DFQATT and CDR2 as SNEGSKA (reference sequence). This CDR3 is built from 15 residues. V lost 1 base, J lost 8 bases, and 8 bases stayed unmatched. CDR3 DNA: TGCAGTGCTAGAGGGGGACAGGGGCAGGGTGAGCCCCAGCATTTT. Translating it yields CSARGGQGQGEPQHF.

This sequence joins TRBV30 and TRBJ2-3, with D perhaps TRBD2 (6 bases). This CDR3 region has 15 residues. Germline CDR1 reads GTSNPN; CDR2 reads SVGIG (reference sequence). V shed 2 bases and J shed 5 bases, with 17 bases lying between them. As DNA, the CDR3 is TGTGCCTGGAGTTATAAGAGGGGAGGTCAAGATACGCAGTATTTT. Its protein product is CAWSYKRGGQDTQYF.

Ten or more counts support this clonotype. CDR3 loop: CASSQGQTDGYTF. CDR3 DNA: TGTGCCAGCAGCCAGGGACAGACGGATGGCTACACCTTC. This chain links TRBV7-2 with TRBJ1-2; 7 bases are a match to TRBD1. This CDR3 has 13 residues. Looked up from germline, CDR1 is SGHTA and CDR2 is FQGNSA. The junction had 6 bases not matched to a gene; V was cut back by 5 bases and J by 6 bases.

This clonotype has a count of ten or more. J is TRBJ2-3 and V is TRBV7-9; 7 bases line up with TRBD2. Looked up from germline, CDR1 is SEHNR and CDR2 is FQNEAQ (reference sequence). Trimming took 5 bases from V and 6 from J; bases not matched to a gene: 14. CDR3 length: 16 residues. The CDR3 region has the DNA TGTGCCAGCAGCCCCCGTCTGAGGGCGGGAGTGGATACGCAGTATTTT. Encoded protein: CASSPRLRAGVDTQYF.

The chain links TRBV5-4 to TRBJ1-1; TRBD1 is a possible D gene (5 bases). The germline V and J ends were trimmed by 4 bases and 1 base, with 14 bases remaining between them. The CDR3 is 15 residues long. Germline values: CDR1 SGHNT, CDR2 YYREEE (reference sequence). CDR3 nucleotides: TGTGCCAGCAGCCCCACCCGACAGCGGAACACTGAAGCTTTCTTT. Its translation: CASSPTRQRNTEAFF.

This clonotype was seen many times. The CDR3 nucleotides read TGCGCCAGCAGCCCATTCCTTGACAGGATGGATGGCTACACCTTC. This sequence encodes CASSPFLDRMDGYTF. J is TRBJ1-2 and V is TRBV4-3, with D perhaps TRBD1 (6 bases). V was pared by 4 bases and J by 6 bases, with 18 bases between. The CDR3 has 15 residues. CDR1 is LGHNA and CDR2 is YSLEER in the germline V gene.

This clonotype was observed a single time. This chain connects TRBV7-2 to TRBJ2-1, with a tentative D call TRBD2 (6 bases). The germline V gene has CDR1 SGHTA and CDR2 FQGNSA. V lost 3 bases and J lost 4, with 19 bases in between. This CDR3 has 17 amino acids. CDR3 sequence reads: CASSLEKRAGFYNEQFF. The CDR3 DNA follows: TGTGCCAGCAGCTTGGAGAAACGTGCGGGGTTTTACAATGAGCAGTTCTTC.

This clonotype was recorded at least ten times. This chain uses TRBV6-2 or TRBV6-3 with TRBJ2-3; possibly TRBD2 for D (7 bases). The V end lost 2 bases, the J end lost 2 bases, and 20 bases lay between the germline ends. CDR3 length equals 18 residues. Germline lookup yields CDR1 MNHEY and CDR2 SVGEGT. The CDR3 nucleotides read TGTGCCAGCAGTTACCCGATCCCAGTGGGGGGGCCCACAGATACGCAGTATTTT. This encodes CASSYPIPVGGPTDTQYF.

V usage is TRBV30 and J usage is TRBJ1-1; 10 positions agree with TRBD1. The CDR3 is made up of 13 amino acids. CDR1 GTSNPN and CDR2 SVGIG come from the germline V gene (reference sequence). J lost 4 bases, V lost 2 bases, and 1 base had no gene match. The CDR3 DNA reads as TGTGCCTGGAGTAGACAGGGGGCCACTGAAGCTTTCTTT. The encoded protein is CAWSRQGATEAFF.

This clonotype has a count of ten or more. The chain employs TRBV3-1 and TRBJ2-1; no firm D call. CDR1 and CDR2 from the germline V gene are LGHDT and YNNKEL (reference sequence). CDR3 size: 15 residues. V lost 1 base and J lost 2, with 9 bases in between. In nucleotides, the CDR3 is TGTGCCAGCAGCCAAGTATCTGGGGCCTACAATGAGCAGTTCTTC. It specifies CASSQVSGAYNEQFF.

This clonotype showed up many times. V gene TRBV27 combines with J gene TRBJ2-2, with D unclear. The germline CDR1 and CDR2 sequences are MNHEY and SMNVEV (reference sequence). This CDR3 is built from 13 residues. V lost 6 bases, J lost 6 bases, and 11 bases lay in between. CDR3 amino acids: CASREHSAGELFF. The CDR3 DNA follows: TGTGCCAGCAGGGAACACAGCGCCGGGGAGCTGTTTTTT.

The chain links TRBV20-1 to TRBJ2-1; 8 bases line up with TRBD1. Germline V gene lookup returns CDR1 DFQATT and CDR2 SNEGSKA (reference sequence). The CDR3 totals 18 residues. V lost 7 bases to trimming and J lost 3 bases; unmatched junction nucleotides: 20. The CDR3 DNA sequence: TGCAGTGTTGAAACCGGGACAGGAGGGAAACGACACTACAATGAGCAGTTCTTC. Translated: CSVETGTGGKRHYNEQFF.

This clonotype was found a few times. A much larger clone differs by one base, so this may be a read error. This chain joins TRBV9 and TRBJ2-5, with D perhaps matching TRBD1 (6 bases). Germline CDR1 reads SGDLS; CDR2 reads YYNGEE. The CDR3 sequence is 15 residues long. CDR3: CASSVGQGSREAQYF. In DNA form, the CDR3 reads TGTGCCAGCAGCGTGGGGCAGGGGTCCCGAGAGGCCCAGTACTTC.

The gene calls are TRBV3-1 and TRBJ2-1, with 8 positions matching TRBD2. Germline trimming cut 1 base from V and 4 bases from J; bases unmatched to any gene: 6. The V gene's germline CDR1 is LGHDT and CDR2 YNNKEL (reference sequence). The CDR3 totals 16 residues. CDR3 region: CASSQVFAGGYNEQFF. In DNA, the CDR3 is TGTGCCAGCAGCCAAGTATTCGCGGGGGGTTACAATGAGCAGTTCTTC.

The table lists this clonotype with many counts. V and J are TRBV9 and TRBJ2-1; 12 bases match TRBD1. CDR1 is SGDLS and CDR2 is YYNGEE in the germline V gene. With 3 bases clipped from V and 12 bases from J, the junction kept 10 bases outside the gene matches. CDR3 length: 15 amino acids. The CDR3 spells CASSDGGTGGAGQFF. CDR3 in DNA: TGTGCCAGCAGCGATGGGGGGACAGGGGGCGCAGGGCAGTTCTTC.

This clonotype was counted many times. The V and J genes are TRBV7-2 and TRBJ1-5, with a weak D call TRBD1 (6 bases). With 0 bases removed from V and 10 bases from J, the gap between germline ends came to 16 bases. This CDR3 contains 15 residues. Germline V CDR1 and CDR2: SGHTA, FQGNSA. The DNA for the CDR3 is TGTGCCAGCAGCTTAGCTGGAACAGGGTTGCGTCCCCAGCATTTT. This translates into CASSLAGTGLRPQHF.

This clonotype was counted many times. The chain carries TRBV28 and TRBJ2-7, with 7 bases that match TRBD1. The V gene's germline CDR1 is MDHEN and CDR2 SYDVKM. This CDR3 region has 12 residues. The V gene end was trimmed by 8 bases and the J gene end by 5 bases; junction bases not matched to a gene: 6. CDR3 in DNA: TGTGCCAGCCTTACAGGGGTCAACGAGCAGTACTTC. Its protein is CASLTGVNEQYF.

This clonotype was seen a handful of times. The chain uses TRBV28 and TRBJ2-3, with D maybe TRBD1 (6 bases). V was pared by 6 bases and J by 0 bases, with 16 bases between. The CDR3 has 16 amino acids. CDR1 and CDR2 from the germline V gene are MDHEN and SYDVKM. The CDR3 reads CASSPGTLISTDTQYF. The CDR3 region has the DNA TGTGCCAGCAGCCCCGGGACACTAATAAGCACAGATACGCAGTATTTT.

In its sample, this clonotype was seen many times. This chain links TRBV7-9 with TRBJ2-3, with 9 bases aligning to TRBD2. After removal of 4 bases from V and 1 base from J, the junction contained 0 bases not matched to a gene. The CDR3 has 14 amino acids. CDR1 is SEHNR and CDR2 is FQNEAQ in the germline V gene (reference sequence). This CDR3 is CASSWTSGTDTQYF. The CDR3 DNA follows: TGTGCCAGCAGCTGGACTAGCGGCACAGATACGCAGTATTTT.

This clonotype has only a few counts. A much larger clonotype is one base distant, so this may be a read error. The V call is TRBV6-5, the J call TRBJ2-7; no clear D gene. CDR3 length: 14 amino acids. Germline lookup yields CDR1 MNHEY and CDR2 SVGAGI. V lost 6 bases and J lost 1, with 13 bases in between. CDR3 loop: CASSCAHGSYEQYF. The CDR3 DNA is TGTGCCAGCAGCTGTGCACACGGGTCCTACGAGCAGTACTTC.

This clonotype has more than one count but fewer than ten. The rearrangement links TRBV6-1 to TRBJ1-2; unclear D gene. There are 14 residues in the CDR3. Germline V gene sequence: CDR1 MNHNS, CDR2 SASEGT. V was shortened by 1 base and J by 1 base, with 7 bases between the two germline ends. This CDR3 reads CASSEVTVNYGYTF. CDR3 in DNA: TGTGCCAGCAGTGAAGTCACGGTTAACTATGGCTACACCTTC.

In this sample, this clonotype turned up many times. The chain carries TRBV5-1 and TRBJ2-1, with 12 bases that match TRBD2. The V and J ends lost 4 bases and 10 bases, in that order; junction bases with no gene match: 9. The CDR3 is made up of 15 amino acids. The germline V gene encodes CDR1 SGHRS and CDR2 YFSETQ. CDR3 nucleotides: TGCGCCAGCAGCACAAGACTAGCGGGGGCAACCGAGCAGTTCTTC. Amino acids: CASSTRLAGATEQFF.

This clonotype was detected many times. The chain recombines TRBV6-5 with TRBJ1-5, with D maybe TRBD1 (6 bases). Trimming removed 8 bases from V and 7 bases from J, with 15 bases in between. Germline-derived CDR1 and CDR2 are MNHEY and SVGAGI. The CDR3 has 13 residues. CDR3 region: CASSPTGWQPQHF. In DNA form, the CDR3 reads TGTGCCAGCTCACCTACAGGGTGGCAGCCCCAGCATTTT.

This clonotype was recorded many times. The chain combines TRBV6-5 with TRBJ2-1, with 9 nucleotides matching TRBD2. This CDR3 is built from 14 residues. V lost 5 bases and J lost 9; bases outside the gene matches: 8. CDR1 and CDR2 (germline): MNHEY, SVGAGI. DNA of the CDR3: TGTGCCAGCAGTCCCCTGGCGGGGGGGCTTGAGCAGTTCTTC. As protein: CASSPLAGGLEQFF.